The 15 T cell receptor beta chains presented below share a single source sample, sequenced in a study of T cell responses to AZD1222 COVID-19 vaccine. TCRdb's table, derived via immunoSEQ multiplex PCR, lists solely in-frame clones and lacks some. The top ten hold approximately 15% of the sample, which has some 100,000 clones, 86% seen once. The sample consisted of peripheral blood, taken 28 days after the second AZD1222 dose. The receptors come from an adult who received the AZD1222 COVID-19 vaccine.

This clone was counted once. The chain recombines TRBV19 with TRBJ1-1; 7 bases fit TRBD1. The CDR3 is made up of 14 amino acids. The V segment lost 11 bases and the J segment 1 base; nucleotides outside the gene matches: 10. Germline lookup yields CDR1 LNHDA and CDR2 SQIVND (reference sequence). CDR3 residues: CASDRGPPNTEAFF. CDR3 nucleotide sequence: TGTGCCTCCGATAGGGGGCCTCCGAACACTGAAGCTTTCTTT.

The chain has TRBV2 and TRBJ2-3, with 9 bases identical to TRBD1. The CDR3 consists of 13 residues. With V trimmed by 8 bases and J by 8 bases, 8 bases remained unmatched. Germline-derived CDR1 and CDR2 are SNHLY and FYNNEI. Written as DNA, the CDR3 is TGTGCCAGCCGTGGACAGGGGCCGGGTACGCAGTATTTT. It translates to CASRGQGPGTQYF.

This clone was seen only once. The chain uses TRBV28 and TRBJ1-6; 7 bases are shared with TRBD1. The V gene end was trimmed by 6 bases and the J gene end by 7 bases; junction bases not matched to a gene: 9. This CDR3 region has 15 residues. Germline CDR1 MDHEN, CDR2 SYDVKM. The CDR3 loop reads CASRPPGQRNSPLHF. In nucleotides, the CDR3 is TGTGCCAGCAGGCCTCCGGGACAGAGAAATTCACCCCTCCACTTT.

The chain links TRBV13 to TRBJ2-2; no clear D gene. Germline lookup yields CDR1 PRHDT and CDR2 FYEKMQ (reference sequence). V was cut by 7 bases and J by 6 bases, with 12 bases left in between. The CDR3 has 13 residues. Here the CDR3 reads CASTQMGSGELFF. For the CDR3, the DNA is TGTGCCAGCACCCAAATGGGGTCCGGGGAGCTGTTTTTT.

The V gene is TRBV6-5, the J gene TRBJ1-4; D call uncertain. The CDR3 covers 14 residues. Germline V gene data show CDR1 as MNHEY and CDR2 as SVGAGI. Trimming stripped 6 bases from V and 5 bases from J, with 13 bases between. In DNA, the CDR3 is TGTGCCAGCAGCGGGAGCCGGTGGAATGAAAAACTGTTTTTT. This encodes CASSGSRWNEKLFF.

The chain links TRBV7-2 to TRBJ1-1, with 8 bases aligning to TRBD1. Germline CDR1 is SGHTA and CDR2 is FQGNSA. Unmatched junction bases numbered 9, after V lost 6 bases and J lost 6 bases. This CDR3 has 14 residues. CDR3 DNA: TGTGCCAGCAGGTCGAGGACAGGGAAATCTGAAGCTTTCTTT. Amino acids: CASRSRTGKSEAFF.

V gene TRBV5-1 combines with J gene TRBJ2-3; 7 nucleotides agree with TRBD1. Germline lookup yields CDR1 SGHRS and CDR2 YFSETQ. V shed 4 bases, J shed 6 bases, and the junction held 8 bases outside the gene matches. This CDR3 contains 14 residues. This chain's CDR3 is CASSADRERDTQYF. The CDR3 DNA sequence: TGCGCCAGCAGCGCCGACAGGGAACGCGATACGCAGTATTTT.

This clone occurred once. The rearrangement uses TRBV28 and TRBJ1-5; maybe TRBD1 (5 bases). Trimming removed 6 bases from V and 2 bases from J, with 11 bases in between. The CDR3 runs 14 residues. The germline gives CDR1 MDHEN, CDR2 SYDVKM. CDR3 coding DNA: TGTGCCAGCAGAGGAGGGACCCGCAATCAGCCCCAGCATTTT. The encoded protein is CASRGGTRNQPQHF.

The rearrangement joins TRBV27 to TRBJ1-5; D may be TRBD1 (6 bases). The germline V gene encodes CDR1 MNHEY and CDR2 SMNVEV (reference sequence). V was cut by 6 bases and J by 4 bases, with 13 bases left in between. This CDR3 contains 14 residues. The CDR3 DNA reads as TGTGCCAGCAGGACCCTGGGGGCGAATCAGCCCCAGCATTTT. This sequence encodes CASRTLGANQPQHF.

The chain uses TRBV9 and TRBJ2-2, with 9 bases fitting TRBD1. Losses at the gene ends were 4 bases for V and 8 bases for J; bases not matched to a gene: 6. In germline, CDR1 is SGDLS, CDR2 YYNGEE. The CDR3 length is 14 residues. The CDR3 sequence is CASSLPGQGGELFF. The CDR3 DNA reads as TGTGCCAGCAGCCTCCCGGGACAGGGTGGGGAGCTGTTTTTT.

The rearrangement links TRBV5-6 to TRBJ1-1; possible D gene TRBD1, 6 bases. V was cut by 4 bases and J by 6 bases, with 16 bases left in between. The germline CDR1 and CDR2 sequences are SGHDT and YYEEEE. This CDR3 has 14 residues. The CDR3 bases are TGTGCCAGCAGCGCCCGGGACACCAAAGCTGAAGCTTTCTTT. Amino acids: CASSARDTKAEAFF.

The V call is TRBV3-1 (or the pseudogene TRBV3-2), the J call TRBJ1-3; no definite D call. V was clipped by 3 bases and J by 0 bases, with 12 bases between them. Germline V lookup: CDR1 LGHDT, CDR2 YNNKEL (reference sequence). CDR3 length: 16 amino acids. CDR3 nucleotide sequence: TGTGCCAGCAGCCATACCCACCCAGTCTCTGGAAACACCATATATTTT. As protein: CASSHTHPVSGNTIYF.

The chain recombines TRBV5-1 with TRBJ2-1; 13 bases agree with TRBD2. The length of the CDR3 is 15 residues. With 3 bases clipped from V and 5 bases from J, the junction kept 2 bases outside the gene matches. The germline gives CDR1 SGHRS, CDR2 YFSETQ. CDR3 amino acids: CASSSGTSGNNEQFF. As DNA, the CDR3 is TGCGCCAGCAGCTCAGGGACTAGCGGGAACAATGAGCAGTTCTTC.

The V gene is TRBV4-3, the J gene TRBJ2-1, with D tentatively TRBD2 (5 bases). The germline V gene encodes CDR1 LGHNA and CDR2 YSLEER. V lost 1 base and J 4 bases, leaving 5 bases between the germline ends. The CDR3 is 13 residues long. DNA of the CDR3: TGCGCCAGCAGCCAAGGGGAGTACAATGAGCAGTTCTTC. Amino acid sequence: CASSQGEYNEQFF.

The chain employs TRBV7-3 and TRBJ2-7; 12 bases line up with TRBD1. This CDR3 is 17 amino acids long. CDR1 SGHTA and CDR2 FQGTGA come from the germline V gene. V gave up 6 bases and J gave up 3 bases; unmatched junction bases: 12. CDR3 residues: CASSKNRDRGLCYEQYF. The CDR3 DNA reads TGTGCCAGCAGTAAGAACCGGGACAGGGGGCTCTGCTACGAGCAGTACTTC.